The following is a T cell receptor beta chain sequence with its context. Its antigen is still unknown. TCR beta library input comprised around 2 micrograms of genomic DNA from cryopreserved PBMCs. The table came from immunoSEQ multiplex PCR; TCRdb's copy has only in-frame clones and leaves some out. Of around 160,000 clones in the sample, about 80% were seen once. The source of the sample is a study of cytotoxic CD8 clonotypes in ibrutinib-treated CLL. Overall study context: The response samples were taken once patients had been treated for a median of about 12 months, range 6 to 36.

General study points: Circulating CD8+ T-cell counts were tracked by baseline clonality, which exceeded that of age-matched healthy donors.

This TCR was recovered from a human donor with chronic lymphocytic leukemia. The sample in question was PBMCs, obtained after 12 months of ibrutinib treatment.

The CDR3 region has the DNA TGTGCCAGCAGGTTGAGCGGGGGGGGTACGGAGACCCAGTACTTC. It codes for CASRLSGGGTETQYF. The chain couples TRBV5-4 to TRBJ2-5, with TRBD2 identical over 10 bases. The CDR3 loop spans 15 amino acids. V dropped 5 bases and J dropped 5; count of bases not matched to a gene: 9. Germline CDR1 SGHNT, CDR2 YYREEE (reference sequence).